This T cell receptor (beta chain) was recovered during a study of blood T cell repertoires in COVID-19. As for the study in general: From the United States, Italy and Spain came samples of acute and convalescent COVID-19.

Original data processing: Estimated nucleated cell counts came from reference gene primer amplification. Sequenced by immunoSEQ multiplex PCR; TCRdb stores in-frame clones only, minus some. The V and J calls and clone size are taken from that table; D and trimming were inferred from the DNA. The top ten hold approximately 4% of the sample, which has 150,000 to 200,000 clones, more than 75% seen once. The table lists this clone with a count of one. Germline CDR1 and CDR2: KGHDR and SFDVKD. The CDR3 runs 15 residues. The junction had 6 bases not matched to a gene; V was cut back by 4 bases and J by 2 bases.

This sequence joins TRBV24-1 and TRBJ2-7; TRBD1 matches 8 bases. The sequence was obtained from a human donor in a cohort sampled during active COVID-19. The specimen sequenced was peripheral blood. In DNA form, the CDR3 reads TGTGCCACCAGTGACTCCAGACAGGGGCCCTACGAGCAGTACTTC. Protein: CATSDSRQGPYEQYF.